This record covers a single T cell receptor beta chain. The data belong to a study of shared clonotypes between healthy human individuals. Sequenced by immunoSEQ multiplex PCR; TCRdb stores in-frame clones only, minus some. The top ten hold about an eighth of the sample, which has about 490,000 clones, over 65% seen once. This CDR3 contains 16 residues. CDR1 and CDR2 from the germline V gene are SGHNT and YENEEA. Deletions cut 5 bases from V and 0 bases from J, with 14 bases between. The chain recombines TRBV11-3 with TRBJ1-3; TRBD1 might be the D (6 bases). The clonotype was recovered from a woman aged 40-49 years in good health. Some clones in this sample may be carry-over from other donors' samples. The sequencing input was PBMCs. CDR3 coding DNA: TGTGCCAGCAGCGCAAACAGGGCCTTCTCTGGAAACACCATATATTTT. This translates into CASSANRAFSGNTIYF.